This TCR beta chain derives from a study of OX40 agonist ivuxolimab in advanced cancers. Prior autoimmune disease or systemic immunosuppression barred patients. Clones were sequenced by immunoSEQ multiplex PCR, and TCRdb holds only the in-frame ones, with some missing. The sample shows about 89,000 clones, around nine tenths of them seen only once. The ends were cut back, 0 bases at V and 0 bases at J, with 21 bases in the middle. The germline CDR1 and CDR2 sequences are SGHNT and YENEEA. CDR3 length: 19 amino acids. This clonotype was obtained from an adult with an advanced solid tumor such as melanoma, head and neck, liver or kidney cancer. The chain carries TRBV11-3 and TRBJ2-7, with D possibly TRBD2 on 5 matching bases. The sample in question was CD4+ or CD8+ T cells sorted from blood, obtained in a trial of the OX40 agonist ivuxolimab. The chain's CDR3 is CASSLDNWTLRLSSYEQYF. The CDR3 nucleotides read TGTGCCAGCAGCTTAGATAACTGGACTCTCAGACTGAGCTCCTACGAGCAGTACTTC.